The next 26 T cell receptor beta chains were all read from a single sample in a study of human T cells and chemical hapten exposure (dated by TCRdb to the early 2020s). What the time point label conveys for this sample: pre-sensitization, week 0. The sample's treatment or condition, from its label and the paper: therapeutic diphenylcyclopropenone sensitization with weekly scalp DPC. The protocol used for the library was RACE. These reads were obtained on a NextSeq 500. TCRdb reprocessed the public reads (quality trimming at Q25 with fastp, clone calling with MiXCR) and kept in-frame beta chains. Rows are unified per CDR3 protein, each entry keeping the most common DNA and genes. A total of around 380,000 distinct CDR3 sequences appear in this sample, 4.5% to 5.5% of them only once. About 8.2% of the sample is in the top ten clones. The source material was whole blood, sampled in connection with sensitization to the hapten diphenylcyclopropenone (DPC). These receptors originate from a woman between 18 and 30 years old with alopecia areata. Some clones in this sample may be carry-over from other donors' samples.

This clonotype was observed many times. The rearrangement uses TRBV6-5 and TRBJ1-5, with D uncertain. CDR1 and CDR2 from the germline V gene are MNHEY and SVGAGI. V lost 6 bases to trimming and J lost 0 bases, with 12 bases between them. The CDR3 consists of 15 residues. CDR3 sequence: CASSPIQRSNQPQHF. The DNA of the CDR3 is TGTGCCAGCAGCCCTATCCAACGTAGCAATCAGCCCCAGCATTTT.

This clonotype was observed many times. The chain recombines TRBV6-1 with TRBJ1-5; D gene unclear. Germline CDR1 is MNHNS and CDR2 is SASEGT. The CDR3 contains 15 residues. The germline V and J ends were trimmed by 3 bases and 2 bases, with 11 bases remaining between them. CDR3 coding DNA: TGTGCCAGCAGTGATACCGGGATCGGCAATCAGCCCCAGCATTTT. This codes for CASSDTGIGNQPQHF.

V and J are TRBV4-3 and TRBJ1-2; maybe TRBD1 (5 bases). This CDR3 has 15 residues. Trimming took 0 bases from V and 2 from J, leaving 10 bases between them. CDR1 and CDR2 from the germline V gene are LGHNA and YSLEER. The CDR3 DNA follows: TGCGCCAGCAGCCAAGAACTGGGGCGGAACTATGGCTACACCTTC. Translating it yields CASSQELGRNYGYTF.

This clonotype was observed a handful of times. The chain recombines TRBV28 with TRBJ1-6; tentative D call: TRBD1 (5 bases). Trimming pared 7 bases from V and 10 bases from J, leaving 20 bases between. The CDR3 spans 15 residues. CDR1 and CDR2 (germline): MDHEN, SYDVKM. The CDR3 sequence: CASILGPRHGSPLHF. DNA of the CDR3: TGTGCCAGCATCCTGGGACCGCGTCATGGGTCACCCCTCCACTTT.

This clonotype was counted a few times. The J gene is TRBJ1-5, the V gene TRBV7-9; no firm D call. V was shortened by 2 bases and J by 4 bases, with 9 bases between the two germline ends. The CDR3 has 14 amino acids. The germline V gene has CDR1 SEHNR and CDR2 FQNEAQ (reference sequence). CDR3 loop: CASSLRGQNQPQHF. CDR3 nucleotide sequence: TGTGCCAGCAGCTTAAGAGGGCAAAATCAGCCCCAGCATTTT.

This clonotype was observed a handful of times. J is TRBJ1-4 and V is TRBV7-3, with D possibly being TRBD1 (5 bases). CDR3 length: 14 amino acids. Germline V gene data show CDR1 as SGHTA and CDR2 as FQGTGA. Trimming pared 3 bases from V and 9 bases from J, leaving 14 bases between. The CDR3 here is CASSFPGRRQKLFF. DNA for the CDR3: TGTGCCAGCAGCTTTCCAGGGAGGAGGCAAAAACTGTTTTTT.

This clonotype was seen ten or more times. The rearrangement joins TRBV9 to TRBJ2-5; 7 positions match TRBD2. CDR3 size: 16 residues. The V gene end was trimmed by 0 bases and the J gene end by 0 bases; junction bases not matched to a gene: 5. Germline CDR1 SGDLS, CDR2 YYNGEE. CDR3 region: CASSVGLAKYQETQYF. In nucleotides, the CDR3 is TGTGCCAGCAGCGTAGGACTAGCCAAGTACCAAGAGACCCAGTACTTC.

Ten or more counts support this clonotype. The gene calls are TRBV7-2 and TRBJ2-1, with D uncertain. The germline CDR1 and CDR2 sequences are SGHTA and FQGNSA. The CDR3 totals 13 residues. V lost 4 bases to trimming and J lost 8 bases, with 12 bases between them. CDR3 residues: CASSSHPMDEQFF. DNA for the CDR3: TGTGCCAGCAGCTCCCACCCCATGGATGAGCAGTTCTTC.

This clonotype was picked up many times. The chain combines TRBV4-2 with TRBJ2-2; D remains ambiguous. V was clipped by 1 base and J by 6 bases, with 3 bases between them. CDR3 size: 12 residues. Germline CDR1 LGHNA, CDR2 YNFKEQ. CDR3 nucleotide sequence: TGTGCCAGCAGCCAAGTGGCCGGGGAGCTGTTTTTT. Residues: CASSQVAGELFF.

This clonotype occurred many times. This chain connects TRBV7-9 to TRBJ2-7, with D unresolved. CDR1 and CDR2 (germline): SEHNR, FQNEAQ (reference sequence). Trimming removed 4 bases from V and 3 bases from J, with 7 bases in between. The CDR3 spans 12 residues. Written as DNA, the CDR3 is TGTGCCAGCAGCTCCACCATCTACGAGCAGTACTTC. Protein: CASSSTIYEQYF. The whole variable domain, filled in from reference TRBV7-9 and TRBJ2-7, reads DTGVSQNPRHKITKRGQNVTFRCDPISEHNRLYWYRQTLGQGPEFLTYFQNEAQLEKSRLLSDRFSAERPKGSFSTLEIQRTEQGDSAMYLCASSSTIYEQYFGPGTRLTVT.

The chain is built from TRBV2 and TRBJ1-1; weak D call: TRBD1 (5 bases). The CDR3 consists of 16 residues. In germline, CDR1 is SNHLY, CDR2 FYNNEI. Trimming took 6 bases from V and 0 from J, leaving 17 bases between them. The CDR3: CASSETWDRMNTEAFF. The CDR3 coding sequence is TGTGCCAGCAGCGAAACCTGGGACCGCATGAACACTGAAGCTTTCTTT.

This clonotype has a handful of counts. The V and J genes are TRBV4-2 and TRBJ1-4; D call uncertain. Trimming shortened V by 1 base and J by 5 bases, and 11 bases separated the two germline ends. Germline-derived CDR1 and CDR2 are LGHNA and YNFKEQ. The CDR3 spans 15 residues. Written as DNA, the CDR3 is TGTGCCAGCAGCCAAGCCGACGGGCAAAATGAAAAACTGTTTTTT. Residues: CASSQADGQNEKLFF.

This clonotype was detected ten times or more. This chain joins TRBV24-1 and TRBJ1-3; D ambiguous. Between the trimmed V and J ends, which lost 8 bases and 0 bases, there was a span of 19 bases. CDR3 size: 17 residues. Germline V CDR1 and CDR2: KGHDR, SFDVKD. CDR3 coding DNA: TGTGCCACCACTCTCACAGATCAAGTATCCTCTGGAAACACCATATATTTT. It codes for CATTLTDQVSSGNTIYF.

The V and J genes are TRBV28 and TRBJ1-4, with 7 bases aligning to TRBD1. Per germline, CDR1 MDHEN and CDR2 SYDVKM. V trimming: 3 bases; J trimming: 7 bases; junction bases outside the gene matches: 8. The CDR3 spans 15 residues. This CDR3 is CASSFRQGQGEKLFF. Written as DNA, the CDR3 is TGTGCCAGCAGTTTTAGACAGGGCCAGGGTGAAAAACTGTTTTTT.

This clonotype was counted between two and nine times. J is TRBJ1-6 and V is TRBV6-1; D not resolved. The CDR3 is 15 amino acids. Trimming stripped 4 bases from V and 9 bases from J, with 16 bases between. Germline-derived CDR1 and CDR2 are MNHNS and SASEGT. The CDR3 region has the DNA TGTGCCAGCAGTGGACGGAATACAGCTACTTCACCCCTCCACTTT. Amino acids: CASSGRNTATSPLHF.

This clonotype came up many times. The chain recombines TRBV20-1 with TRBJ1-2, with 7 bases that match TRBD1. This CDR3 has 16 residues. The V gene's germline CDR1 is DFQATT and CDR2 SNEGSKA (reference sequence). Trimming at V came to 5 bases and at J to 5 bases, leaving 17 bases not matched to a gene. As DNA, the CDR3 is TGCAGTGCTCCCCTTAAACAGGGGTCGAGCAAGTATGGCTACACCTTC. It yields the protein CSAPLKQGSSKYGYTF.

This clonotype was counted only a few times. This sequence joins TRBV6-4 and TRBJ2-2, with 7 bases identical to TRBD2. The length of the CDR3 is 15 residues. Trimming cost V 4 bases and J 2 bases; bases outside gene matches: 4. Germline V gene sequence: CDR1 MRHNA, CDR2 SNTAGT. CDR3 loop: CASSARGINTGELFF. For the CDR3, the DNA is TGTGCCAGCAGTGCGCGGGGGATTAACACCGGGGAGCTGTTTTTT.

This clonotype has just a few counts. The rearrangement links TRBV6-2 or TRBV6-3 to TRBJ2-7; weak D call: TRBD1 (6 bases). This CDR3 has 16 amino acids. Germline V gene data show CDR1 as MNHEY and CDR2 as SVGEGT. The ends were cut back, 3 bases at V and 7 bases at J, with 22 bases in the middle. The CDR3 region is CASSYYRLQGLEEQYF. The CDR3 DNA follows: TGTGCCAGCAGTTATTACCGATTACAGGGTCTGGAAGAGCAGTACTTC.

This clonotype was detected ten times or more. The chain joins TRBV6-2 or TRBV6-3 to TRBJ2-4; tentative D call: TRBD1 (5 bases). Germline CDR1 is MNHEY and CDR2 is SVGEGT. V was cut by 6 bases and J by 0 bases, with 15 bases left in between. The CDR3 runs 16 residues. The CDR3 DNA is TGTGCCAGCAGCCAGCAGGGTCTCCTAGCCAAAAACATTCAGTACTTC. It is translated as CASSQQGLLAKNIQYF.

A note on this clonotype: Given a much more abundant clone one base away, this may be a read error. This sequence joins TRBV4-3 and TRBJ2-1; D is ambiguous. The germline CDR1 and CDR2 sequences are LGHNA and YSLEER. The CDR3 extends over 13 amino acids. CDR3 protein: CACSQDLPVEQFF. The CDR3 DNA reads TGCGCCTGCAGCCAAGACCTCCCGGTTGAGCAGTTCTTC.

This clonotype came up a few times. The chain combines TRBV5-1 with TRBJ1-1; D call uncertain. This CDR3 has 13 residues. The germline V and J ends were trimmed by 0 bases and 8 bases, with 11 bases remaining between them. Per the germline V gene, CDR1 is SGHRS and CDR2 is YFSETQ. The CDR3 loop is CASSLDLLPEAFF. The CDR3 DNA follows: TGCGCCAGCAGCTTGGATTTGCTCCCGGAAGCTTTCTTT.

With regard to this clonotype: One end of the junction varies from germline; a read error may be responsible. CDR3 sequence: CSARDPSGGVNTRELFF. The CDR3 nucleotides read TGCAGTGCTAGAGATCCTAGCGGGGGGGTGAACACCAGGGAGCTGTTTTTT. J is TRBJ2-2 and V is TRBV20-1, with 12 bases identical to TRBD2. The CDR3 runs to 17 residues. Germline lookup yields CDR1 DFQATT and CDR2 SNEGSKA (reference sequence).

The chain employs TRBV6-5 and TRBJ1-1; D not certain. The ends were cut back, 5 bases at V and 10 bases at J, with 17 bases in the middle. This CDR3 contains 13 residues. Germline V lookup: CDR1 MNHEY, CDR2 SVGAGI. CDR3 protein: CASSPGGAGPAFF. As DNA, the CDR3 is TGTGCCAGCAGTCCCGGTGGAGCGGGTCCAGCTTTCTTT.

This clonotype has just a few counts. The CDR3 nucleotides are TGTGCCAGCAGTTACCCCAGCTGGGGGGGGGCTAATGAGCAGTTCTTC. Its protein product is CASSYPSWGGANEQFF. The chain combines TRBV6-5 with TRBJ2-1, with a possible D match to TRBD2 (7 bases). The CDR3 has 16 residues. From germline, CDR1 is MNHEY and CDR2 SVGAGI. Trimming took off 2 bases at V and 7 bases at J, with 18 bases between the two ends.

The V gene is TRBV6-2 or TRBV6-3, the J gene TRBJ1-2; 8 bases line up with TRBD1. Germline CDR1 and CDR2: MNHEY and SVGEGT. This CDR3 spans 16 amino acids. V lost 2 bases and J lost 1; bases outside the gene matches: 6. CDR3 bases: TGTGCCAGCAGTTACCCCCAGGACAGGGATAACTATGGCTACACCTTC. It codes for CASSYPQDRDNYGYTF.

The CDR3 bases are TGTGCCAGCTCACCAGACGTCCAAGAGACCCAGTACTTC. Its translation is CASSPDVQETQYF. V and J are TRBV18 and TRBJ2-5; no clear D. Germline CDR1 is KGHSH and CDR2 is LQKENI. The CDR3 totals 13 residues. V lost 2 bases and J 1 base, leaving 5 bases between the germline ends.